This TCR gamma chain was obtained from a study of gamma-delta chains in newborns, infants, children. On the study more broadly: Microbial exposure reportedly drives polyclonal innate γδ T cell expansion after birth.

TCRdb reapplied CATT to the reads. The table records about a thousand gamma-chain clones, roughly 45% of them present only once. Germline CDR1 GITISATS, CDR2 ISYDGTV (reference sequence). V shed 0 bases, J shed 9 bases, and the junction held 2 bases outside the gene matches. This CDR3 region has 15 residues. This clone was seen more than once but under ten times. V usage is TRGV9 and J usage is TRGJP. As TCRdb names no J gene, one was assigned here on the basis of a DNA match to germline. The TCR comes from a child who was a newborn, infant or young child, either healthy, febrile or measles-vaccinated (not recorded which). Material: blood. CDR3 amino acids: CALWEVVLGKKIKVF. CDR3 DNA: TGTGCCTTGTGGGAGGTGGTGTTGGGCAAAAAAATCAAGGTATTT.